This T cell receptor (beta chain) is drawn from a study of control samples from healthy donors and cancer patients. Produced via immunoSEQ multiplex PCR; TCRdb's table is partial and in-frame only. Of about 71,000 clones listed, around 92% were seen once; the top ten hold under 20%. CDR1 and CDR2 from the germline V gene are SGHRS and YFSETQ. Trimming removed 0 bases at V and 4 bases at J, with 10 bases between. CDR3 length: 14 amino acids. This sequence originates from a man aged 60 to 75 with lung cancer. The V gene is TRBV5-1, the J gene TRBJ1-1; the D gene is possibly TRBD1 (6 bases). Sequencing input: PBMCs. The CDR3 sequence is CASSLAQGITEAFF. CDR3 sequence (DNA): TGCGCCAGCAGCTTGGCACAGGGTATCACTGAAGCTTTCTTT.